This T cell receptor beta chain was observed in a study of early T cells in non-severe SARS-CoV-2 infection. About the research overall: Bulk RNA isolated from unsorted whole blood underwent sequencing; chains were not paired.

Researchers attached unique molecular identifiers to individual cDNA molecules. TCRdb reprocessed the 5' RACE reads via MiXCR and lists one record per CDR3 protein. The table lists tens of thousands of distinct CDR3 sequences, more than 15% of them singletons. In this sample, this clonotype turned up many times. Germline-derived CDR1 and CDR2 are MNHNY and SVGAGI (reference sequence). With V trimmed by 2 bases and J by 7 bases, 2 bases remained unmatched. The CDR3 is made up of 15 amino acids. This chain joins TRBV6-6 and TRBJ1-6; 10 bases line up with TRBD1. The clonotype comes from an adult who was a healthcare worker with PCR-confirmed SARS-CoV-2 infection or an uninfected control (not recorded which). The sample consisted of whole blood, taken at baseline. The CDR3: CASSYRTGGNSPLHF. The CDR3 bases are TGTGCCAGCAGTTACCGGACAGGGGGAAATTCACCCCTCCACTTT.